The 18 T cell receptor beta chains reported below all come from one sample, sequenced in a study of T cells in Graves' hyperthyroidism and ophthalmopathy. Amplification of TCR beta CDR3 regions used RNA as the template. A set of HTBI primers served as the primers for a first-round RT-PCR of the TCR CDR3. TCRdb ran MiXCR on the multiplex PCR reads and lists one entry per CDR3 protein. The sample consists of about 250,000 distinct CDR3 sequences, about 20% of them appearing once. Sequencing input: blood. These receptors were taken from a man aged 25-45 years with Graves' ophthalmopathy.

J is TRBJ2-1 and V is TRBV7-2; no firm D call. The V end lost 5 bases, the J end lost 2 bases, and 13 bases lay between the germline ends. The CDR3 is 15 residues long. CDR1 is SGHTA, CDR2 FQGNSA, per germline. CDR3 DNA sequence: TGTGCCAGCAGCCTTGACTGGGGAACCTACAATGAGCAGTTCTTC. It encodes CASSLDWGTYNEQFF.

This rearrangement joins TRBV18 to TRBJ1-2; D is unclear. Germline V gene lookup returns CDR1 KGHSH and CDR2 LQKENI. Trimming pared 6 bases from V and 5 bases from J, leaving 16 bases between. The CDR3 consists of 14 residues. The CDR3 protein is CASSSAGSRYGYTF. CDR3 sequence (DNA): TGTGCCAGCTCGTCGGCCGGGAGCCGGTATGGCTACACCTTC. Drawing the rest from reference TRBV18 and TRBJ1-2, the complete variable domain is NAGVMQNPRHLVRRRGQEARLRCSPMKGHSHVYWYRQLPEEGLKFMVYLQKENIIDESGMPKERFSAEFPKEGPSILRIQQVVRGDSAAYFCASSSAGSRYGYTFGSGTRLTVV.

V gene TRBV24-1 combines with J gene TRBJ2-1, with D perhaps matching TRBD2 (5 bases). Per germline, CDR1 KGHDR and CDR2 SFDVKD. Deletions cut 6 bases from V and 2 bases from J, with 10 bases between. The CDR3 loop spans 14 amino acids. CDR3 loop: CATSLVGTYNEQFF. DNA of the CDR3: TGTGCCACCAGTTTGGTCGGGACCTACAATGAGCAGTTCTTC.

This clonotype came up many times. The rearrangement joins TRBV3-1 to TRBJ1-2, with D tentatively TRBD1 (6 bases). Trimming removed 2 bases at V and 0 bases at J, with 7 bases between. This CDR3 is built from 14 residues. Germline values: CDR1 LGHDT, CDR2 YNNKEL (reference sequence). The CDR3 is CASSQRTANYGYTF. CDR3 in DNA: TGTGCCAGCAGCCAACGGACAGCTAACTATGGCTACACCTTC.

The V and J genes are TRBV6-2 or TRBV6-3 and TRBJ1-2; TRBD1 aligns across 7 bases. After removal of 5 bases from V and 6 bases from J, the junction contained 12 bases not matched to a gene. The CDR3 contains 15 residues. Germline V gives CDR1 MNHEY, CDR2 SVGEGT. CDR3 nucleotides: TGTGCCAGCAGTCCCTGGGGAGGGGGCGCAGATGGCTACACCTTC. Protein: CASSPWGGGADGYTF.

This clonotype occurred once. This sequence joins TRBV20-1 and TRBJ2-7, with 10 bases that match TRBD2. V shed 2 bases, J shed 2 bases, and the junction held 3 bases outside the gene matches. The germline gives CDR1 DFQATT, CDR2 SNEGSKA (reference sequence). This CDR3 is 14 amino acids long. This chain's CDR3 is CSARLAGVPYEQYF. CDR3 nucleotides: TGCAGTGCTAGACTAGCGGGAGTTCCCTACGAGCAGTACTTC.

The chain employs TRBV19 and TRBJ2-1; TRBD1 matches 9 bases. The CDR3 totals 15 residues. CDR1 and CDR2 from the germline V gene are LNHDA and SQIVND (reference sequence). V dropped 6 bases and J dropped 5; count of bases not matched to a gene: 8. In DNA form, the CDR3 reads TGTGCCAGTAGGGAAAACAGGGGGCGAAACAATGAGCAGTTCTTC. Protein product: CASRENRGRNNEQFF. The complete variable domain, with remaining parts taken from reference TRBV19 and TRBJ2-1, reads DGGITQSPKYLFRKEGQNVTLSCEQNLNHDAMYWYRQDPGQGLRLIYYSQIVNDFQKGDIAEGYSVSREKKESFPLTVTSAQKNPTAFYLCASRENRGRNNEQFFGPGTRLTVL.

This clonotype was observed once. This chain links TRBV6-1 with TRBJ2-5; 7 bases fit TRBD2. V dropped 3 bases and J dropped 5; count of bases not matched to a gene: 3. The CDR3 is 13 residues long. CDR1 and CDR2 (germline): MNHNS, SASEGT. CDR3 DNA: TGTGCCAGCAGTGAGGGAGGGAGGGAGACCCAGTACTTC. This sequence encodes CASSEGGRETQYF.

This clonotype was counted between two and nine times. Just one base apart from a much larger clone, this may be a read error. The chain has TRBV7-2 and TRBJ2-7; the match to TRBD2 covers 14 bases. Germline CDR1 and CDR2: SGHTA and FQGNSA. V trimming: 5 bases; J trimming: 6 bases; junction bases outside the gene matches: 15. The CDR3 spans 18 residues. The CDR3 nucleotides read TGTGCCAGCAGCCACTATAGAGCGGGACTAGCGGGAGTGTGCGAGCAGTACTTC. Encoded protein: CASSHYRAGLAGVCEQYF.

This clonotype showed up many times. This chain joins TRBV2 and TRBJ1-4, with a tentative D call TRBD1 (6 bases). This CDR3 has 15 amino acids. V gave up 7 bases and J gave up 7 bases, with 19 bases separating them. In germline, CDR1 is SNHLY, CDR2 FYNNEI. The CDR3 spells CASKAGAARSEKLFF. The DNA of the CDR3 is TGTGCCAGCAAAGCAGGGGCCGCCAGGAGTGAAAAACTGTTTTTT. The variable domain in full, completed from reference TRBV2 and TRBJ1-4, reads EPEVTQTPSHQVTQMGQEVILRCVPISNHLYFYWYRQILGQKVEFLVSFYNNEISEKSEIFDDQFSVERPDGSNFTLKIRSTKLEDSAMYFCASKAGAARSEKLFFGSGTQLSVL.

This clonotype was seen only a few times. The CDR3 is CASSQGSGRLNYGYTF. The CDR3 DNA sequence: TGTGCCAGCAGCCAAGGGTCAGGGCGCCTTAACTATGGCTACACCTTC. V and J are TRBV14 and TRBJ1-2; D might be TRBD1 (5 bases). This CDR3 spans 16 amino acids. V was pared by 1 base and J by 1 base, with 13 bases between. From germline, CDR1 is SGHDN and CDR2 FVKESK. Full variable domain (rest looked up from reference TRBV14 and TRBJ1-2): EAGVTQFPSHSVIEKGQTVTLRCDPISGHDNLYWYRRVMGKEIKFLLHFVKESKQDESGMPNNRFLAERTGGTYSTLKVQPAELEDSGVYFCASSQGSGRLNYGYTFGSGTRLTVV.

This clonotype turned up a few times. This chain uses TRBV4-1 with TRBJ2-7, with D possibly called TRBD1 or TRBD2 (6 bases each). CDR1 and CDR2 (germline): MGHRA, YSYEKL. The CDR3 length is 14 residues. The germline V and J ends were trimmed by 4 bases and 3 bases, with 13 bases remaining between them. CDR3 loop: CASSPQGRHYEQYF. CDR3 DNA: TGCGCCAGCAGCCCCCAGGGGAGGCACTACGAGCAGTACTTC.

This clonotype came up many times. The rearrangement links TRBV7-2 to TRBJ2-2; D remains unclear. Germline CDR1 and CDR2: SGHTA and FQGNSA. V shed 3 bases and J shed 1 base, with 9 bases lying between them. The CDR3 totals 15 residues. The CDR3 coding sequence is TGTGCCAGCAGCTTCCTCCCTCAGAACACCGGGGAGCTGTTTTTT. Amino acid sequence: CASSFLPQNTGELFF.

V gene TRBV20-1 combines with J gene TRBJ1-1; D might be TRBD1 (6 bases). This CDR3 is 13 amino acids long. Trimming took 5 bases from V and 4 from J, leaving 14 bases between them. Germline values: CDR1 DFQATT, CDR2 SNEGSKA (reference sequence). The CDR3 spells CSAGLGGSTEAFF. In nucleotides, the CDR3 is TGCAGTGCTGGGCTGGGGGGCAGCACTGAAGCTTTCTTT.

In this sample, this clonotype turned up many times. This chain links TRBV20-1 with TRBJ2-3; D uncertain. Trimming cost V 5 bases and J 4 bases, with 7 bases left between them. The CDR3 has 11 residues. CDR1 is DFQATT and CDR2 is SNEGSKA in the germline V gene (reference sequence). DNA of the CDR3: TGCAGTGCTCTTAGGGCAGATACGCAGTATTTT. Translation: CSALRADTQYF.

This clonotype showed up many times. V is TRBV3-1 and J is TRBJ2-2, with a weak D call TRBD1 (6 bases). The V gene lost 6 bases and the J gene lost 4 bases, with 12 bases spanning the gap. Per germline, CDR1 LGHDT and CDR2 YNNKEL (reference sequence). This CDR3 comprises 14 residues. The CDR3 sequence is CASRLGQTTGELFF. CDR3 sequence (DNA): TGTGCCAGCAGACTCGGACAGACCACCGGGGAGCTGTTTTTT.

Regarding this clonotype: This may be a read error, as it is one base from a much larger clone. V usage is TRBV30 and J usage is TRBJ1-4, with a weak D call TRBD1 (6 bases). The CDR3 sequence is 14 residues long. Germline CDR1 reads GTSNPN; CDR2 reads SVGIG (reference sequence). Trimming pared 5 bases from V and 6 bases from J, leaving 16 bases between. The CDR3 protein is CAWGEGRGDEKLFF. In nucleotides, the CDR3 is TGTGCCTGGGGTGAAGGCAGGGGTGATGAAAAACTGTTTTTT. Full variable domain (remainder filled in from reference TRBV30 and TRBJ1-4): SQTIHQWPATLVQPVGSPLSLECTVEGTSNPNLYWYRQAAGRGLQLLFYSVGIGQISSEVPQNLSASRPQDRQFILSSKKLLLSDSGFYLCAWGEGRGDEKLFFGSGTQLSVL.

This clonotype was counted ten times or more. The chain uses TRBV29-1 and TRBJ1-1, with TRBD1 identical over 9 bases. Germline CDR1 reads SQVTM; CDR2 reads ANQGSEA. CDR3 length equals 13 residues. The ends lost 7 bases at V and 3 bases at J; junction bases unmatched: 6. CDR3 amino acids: CSADRGRDTEAFF. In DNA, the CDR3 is TGCAGCGCTGACAGGGGGAGGGACACTGAAGCTTTCTTT.